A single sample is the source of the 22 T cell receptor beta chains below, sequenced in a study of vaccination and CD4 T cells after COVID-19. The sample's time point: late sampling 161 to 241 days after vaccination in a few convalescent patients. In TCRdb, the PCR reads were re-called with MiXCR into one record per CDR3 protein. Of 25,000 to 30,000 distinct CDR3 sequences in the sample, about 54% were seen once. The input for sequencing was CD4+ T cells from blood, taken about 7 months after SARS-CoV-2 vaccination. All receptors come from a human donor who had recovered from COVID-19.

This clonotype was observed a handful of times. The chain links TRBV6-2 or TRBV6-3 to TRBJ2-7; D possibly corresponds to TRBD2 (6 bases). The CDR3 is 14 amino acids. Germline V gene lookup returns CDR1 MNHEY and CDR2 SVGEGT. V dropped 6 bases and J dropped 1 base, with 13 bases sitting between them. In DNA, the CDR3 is TGTGCCAGCAGCCCCCAGACTAGTTCCTACGAGCAGTACTTC. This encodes CASSPQTSSYEQYF.

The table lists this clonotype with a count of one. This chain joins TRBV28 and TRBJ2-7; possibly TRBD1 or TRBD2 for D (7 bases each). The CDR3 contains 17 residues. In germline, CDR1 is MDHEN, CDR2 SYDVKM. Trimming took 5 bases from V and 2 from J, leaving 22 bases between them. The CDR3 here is CASSEKQGTNDPYEQYF. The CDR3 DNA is TGTGCCAGCAGTGAAAAACAGGGGACTAACGATCCCTACGAGCAGTACTTC.

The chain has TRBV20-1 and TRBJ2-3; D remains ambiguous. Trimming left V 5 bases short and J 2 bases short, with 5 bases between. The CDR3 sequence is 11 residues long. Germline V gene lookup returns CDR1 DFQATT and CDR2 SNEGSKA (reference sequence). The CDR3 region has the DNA TGCAGTGCTCTGGCCACAGATACGCAGTATTTT. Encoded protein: CSALATDTQYF.

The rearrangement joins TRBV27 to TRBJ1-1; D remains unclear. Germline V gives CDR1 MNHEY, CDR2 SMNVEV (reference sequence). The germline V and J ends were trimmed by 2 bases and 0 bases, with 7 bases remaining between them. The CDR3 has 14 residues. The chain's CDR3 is CASSLASMNTEAFF. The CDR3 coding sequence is TGTGCCAGCAGTTTAGCCTCGATGAACACTGAAGCTTTCTTT.

The DNA of the CDR3 is TGCAGTGCTAGAGATTCGCGGGGAACCAACTATGGCTACACCTTC. It is translated as CSARDSRGTNYGYTF. V gene TRBV20-1 combines with J gene TRBJ1-2; no reliable D call. Germline V lookup: CDR1 DFQATT, CDR2 SNEGSKA (reference sequence). The CDR3 loop spans 15 amino acids. V was pared by 0 bases and J by 2 bases, with 13 bases between.

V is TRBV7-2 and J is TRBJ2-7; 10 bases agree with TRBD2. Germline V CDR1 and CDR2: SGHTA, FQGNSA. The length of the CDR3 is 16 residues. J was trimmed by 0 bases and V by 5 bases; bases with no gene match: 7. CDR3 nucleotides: TGTGCCAGCAGCCTAGGACTAGCGGTAAGCTCCTACGAGCAGTACTTC. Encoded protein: CASSLGLAVSSYEQYF.

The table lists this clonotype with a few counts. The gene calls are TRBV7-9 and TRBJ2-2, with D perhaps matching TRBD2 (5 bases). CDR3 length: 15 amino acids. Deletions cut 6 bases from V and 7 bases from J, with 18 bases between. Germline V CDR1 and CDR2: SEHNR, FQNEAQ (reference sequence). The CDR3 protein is CASREPVTNGGELFF. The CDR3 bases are TGTGCCAGCAGGGAGCCGGTGACTAATGGCGGGGAGCTGTTTTTT.

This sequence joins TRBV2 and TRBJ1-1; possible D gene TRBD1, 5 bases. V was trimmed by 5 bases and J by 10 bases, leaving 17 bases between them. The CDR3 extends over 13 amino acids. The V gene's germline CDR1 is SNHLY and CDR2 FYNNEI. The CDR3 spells CASSRDSGYAAFF. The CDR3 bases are TGTGCCAGCAGTCGGGACTCAGGGTACGCAGCTTTCTTT.

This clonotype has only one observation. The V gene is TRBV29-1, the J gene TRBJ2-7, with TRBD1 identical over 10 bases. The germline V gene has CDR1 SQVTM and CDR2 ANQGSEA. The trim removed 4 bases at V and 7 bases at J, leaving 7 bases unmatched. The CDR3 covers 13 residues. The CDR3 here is CSVGPGQGYEQYF. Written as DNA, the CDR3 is TGCAGCGTTGGCCCGGGACAGGGGTATGAGCAGTACTTC.

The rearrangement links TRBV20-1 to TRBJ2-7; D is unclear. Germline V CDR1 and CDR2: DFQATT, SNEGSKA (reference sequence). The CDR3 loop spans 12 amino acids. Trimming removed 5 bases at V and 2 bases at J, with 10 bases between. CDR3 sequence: CSADDSTYEQYF. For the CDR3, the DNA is TGCAGTGCTGACGACTCCACCTACGAGCAGTACTTC.

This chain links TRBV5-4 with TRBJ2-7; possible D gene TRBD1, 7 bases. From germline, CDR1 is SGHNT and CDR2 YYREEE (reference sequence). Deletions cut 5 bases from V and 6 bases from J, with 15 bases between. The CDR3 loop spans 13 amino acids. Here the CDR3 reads CASSSNRGGEQYF. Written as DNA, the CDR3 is TGTGCCAGCAGTTCCAACAGGGGAGGCGAGCAGTACTTC.

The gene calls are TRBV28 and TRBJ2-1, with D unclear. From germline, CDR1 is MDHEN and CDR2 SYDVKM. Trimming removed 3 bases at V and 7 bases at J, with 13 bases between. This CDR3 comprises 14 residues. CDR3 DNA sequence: TGTGCCAGCAGTTTGATCCAGTTCTGGAATGAGCAGTTCTTC. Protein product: CASSLIQFWNEQFF.

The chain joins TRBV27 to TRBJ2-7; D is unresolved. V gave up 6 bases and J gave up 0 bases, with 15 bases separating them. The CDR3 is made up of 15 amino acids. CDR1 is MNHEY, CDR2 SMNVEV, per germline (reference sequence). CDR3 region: CASSLDPQSSYEQYF. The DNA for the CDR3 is TGTGCCAGCAGCCTAGATCCGCAGAGCTCCTACGAGCAGTACTTC.

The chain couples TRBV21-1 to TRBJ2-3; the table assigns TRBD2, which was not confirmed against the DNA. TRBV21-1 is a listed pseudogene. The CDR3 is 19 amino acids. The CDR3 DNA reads TGTGCCAGCAGCAAACCCCCCCTAGCACTAGCGGGAGGCTCAGATACGCAGTATTTT. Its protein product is CASSKPPLALAGGSDTQYF.

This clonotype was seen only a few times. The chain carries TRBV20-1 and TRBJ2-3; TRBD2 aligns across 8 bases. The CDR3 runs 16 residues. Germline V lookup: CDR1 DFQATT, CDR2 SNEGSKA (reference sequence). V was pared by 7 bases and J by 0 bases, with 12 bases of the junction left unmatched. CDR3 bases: TGCAGTGTGAAGTCGGCGGGGGGAACTAGCACAGATACGCAGTATTTT. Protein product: CSVKSAGGTSTDTQYF.

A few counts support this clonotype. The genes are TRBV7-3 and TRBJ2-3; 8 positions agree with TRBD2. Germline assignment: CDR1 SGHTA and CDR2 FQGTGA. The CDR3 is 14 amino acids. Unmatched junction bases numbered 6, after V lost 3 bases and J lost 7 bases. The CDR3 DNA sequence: TGTGCCAGCAGCTTGAGCGGGAGTTGGAATACGCAGTATTTT. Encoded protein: CASSLSGSWNTQYF.

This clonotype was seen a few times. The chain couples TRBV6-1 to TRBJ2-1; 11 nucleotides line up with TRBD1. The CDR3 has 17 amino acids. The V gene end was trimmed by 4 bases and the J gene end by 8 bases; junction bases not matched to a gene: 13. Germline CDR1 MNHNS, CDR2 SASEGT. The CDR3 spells CASSGTGGWGDSHEQFF. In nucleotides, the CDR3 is TGTGCCAGCAGTGGGACAGGGGGCTGGGGAGATAGCCATGAGCAGTTCTTC.

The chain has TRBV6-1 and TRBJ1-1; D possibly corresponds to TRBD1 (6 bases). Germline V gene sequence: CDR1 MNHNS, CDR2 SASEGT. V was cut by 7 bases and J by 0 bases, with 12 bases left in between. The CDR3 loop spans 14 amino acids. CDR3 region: CASINRVLNTEAFF. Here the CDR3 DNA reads TGTGCCAGCATTAACAGGGTTCTGAACACTGAAGCTTTCTTT.

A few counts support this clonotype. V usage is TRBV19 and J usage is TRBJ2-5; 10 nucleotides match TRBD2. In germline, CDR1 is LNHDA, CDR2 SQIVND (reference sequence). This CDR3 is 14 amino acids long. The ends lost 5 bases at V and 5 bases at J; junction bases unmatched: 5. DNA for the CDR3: TGTGCCAGTAGTGTCACTAGCGGGATCGAGACCCAGTACTTC. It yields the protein CASSVTSGIETQYF.

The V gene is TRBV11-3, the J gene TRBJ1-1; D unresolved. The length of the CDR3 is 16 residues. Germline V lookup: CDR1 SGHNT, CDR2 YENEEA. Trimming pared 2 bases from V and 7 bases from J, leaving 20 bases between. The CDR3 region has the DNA TGTGCCAGCAGCTTATCCGCAGGATCGTCAAACCGTGAAGCTTTCTTT. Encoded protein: CASSLSAGSSNREAFF.

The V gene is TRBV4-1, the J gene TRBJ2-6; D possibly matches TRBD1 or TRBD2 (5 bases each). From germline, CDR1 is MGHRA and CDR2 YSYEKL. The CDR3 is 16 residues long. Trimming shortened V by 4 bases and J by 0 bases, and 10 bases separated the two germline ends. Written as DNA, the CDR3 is TGCGCCAGCAGCCGCAGGGAGAGCTCTGGGGCCAACGTCCTGACTTTC. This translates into CASSRRESSGANVLTF.

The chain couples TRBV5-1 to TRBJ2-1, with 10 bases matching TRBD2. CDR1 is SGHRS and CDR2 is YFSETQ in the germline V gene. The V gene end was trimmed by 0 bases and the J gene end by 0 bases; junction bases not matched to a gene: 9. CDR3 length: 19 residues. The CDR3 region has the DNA TGCGCCAGCAGCTTGGCAAAACTAGCGGGACCCCCCTCCTACAATGAGCAGTTCTTC. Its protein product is CASSLAKLAGPPSYNEQFF.